Following are 8 T cell receptor beta chains from one sample sequenced in a study of radiotherapy plus CTLA-4 blockade in lung cancer. The assay was immunoSEQ multiplex PCR, and TCRdb's table has in-frame clones only and misses some. The sample has approximately 40,000 clones, around 70% seen once; the top ten hold around 9.9%. The sample here was peripheral blood, taken from a patient treated with radiotherapy plus ipilimumab. The receptors were sampled from a human donor with non-small cell lung cancer who had stable disease on radiotherapy plus ipilimumab.

The gene calls are TRBV27 and TRBJ2-5, with 7 positions matching TRBD2. Per the germline V gene, CDR1 is MNHEY and CDR2 is SMNVEV (reference sequence). The CDR3 extends over 14 amino acids. Trimming removed 4 bases from V and 5 bases from J; junction bases left unmatched: 7. DNA of the CDR3: TGTGCCAGCAGTTCGGCGGGGGTCAGGGAGACCCAGTACTTC. Its protein is CASSSAGVRETQYF.

The chain links TRBV20-1 to TRBJ1-1; D remains unclear. Germline loops: CDR1 DFQATT, CDR2 SNEGSKA (reference sequence). The CDR3 sequence is 11 residues long. Trimming stripped 2 bases from V and 4 bases from J, with 5 bases between. The CDR3 DNA is TGCAGTGCTAGACGAGTCACTGAAGCTTTCTTT. Translation: CSARRVTEAFF.

Points on this clone: Other DNA sequences from this sample encode an identical CDR3 as well. The CDR3 coding sequence is TGCAGCGTGACCCGGGGTTTGGGCAATGAGCAGTTCTTC. Translating gives CSVTRGLGNEQFF. V is TRBV29-1 and J is TRBJ2-1, with TRBD2 as a possible D gene (5 bases). Per germline, CDR1 SQVTM and CDR2 ANQGSEA. The CDR3 has 13 amino acids. With 6 bases removed from V and 6 bases from J, the gap between germline ends came to 15 bases.

The genes are TRBV7-9 and TRBJ2-2, with D perhaps TRBD2 (5 bases). Germline CDR1 is SEHNR and CDR2 is FQNEAQ (reference sequence). The CDR3 is 14 amino acids. The V gene lost 6 bases and the J gene lost 5 bases, with 13 bases spanning the gap. CDR3 in DNA: TGTGCCAGCAGTTCACACGCGGGTACCGGGGAGCTGTTTTTT. Translation: CASSSHAGTGELFF.

This clone was observed a handful of times. The gene calls are TRBV15 and TRBJ1-1; maybe TRBD1 (5 bases). The CDR3 is 17 residues long. Trimming shortened V by 0 bases and J by 1 base, and 15 bases separated the two germline ends. Germline CDR1 reads LNHNV; CDR2 reads YYDKDF (reference sequence). DNA for the CDR3: TGTGCCACCAGCAGAGATCGATTTGGGGGGTCGAACACTGAAGCTTTCTTT. Translated, it gives CATSRDRFGGSNTEAFF.

V usage is TRBV19 and J usage is TRBJ1-1, with TRBD1 identical over 7 bases. The length of the CDR3 is 15 residues. The J segment lost 4 bases and the V segment lost 3 bases, leaving 8 bases of the junction unmatched. In germline, CDR1 is LNHDA, CDR2 SQIVND (reference sequence). The CDR3 sequence: CASSITGAGGTEAFF. CDR3 bases: TGTGCCAGTAGTATTACAGGGGCAGGGGGCACTGAAGCTTTCTTT.

V usage is TRBV6-6 and J usage is TRBJ1-1, with 9 bases lining up with TRBD1. The CDR3 spans 16 residues. Germline CDR1 MNHNY, CDR2 SVGAGI (reference sequence). V dropped 6 bases and J dropped 4; count of bases not matched to a gene: 12. For the CDR3, the DNA is TGTGCCAGCAGCCACAGGGGGCTAAAAGGTCGCACTGAAGCTTTCTTT. Protein product: CASSHRGLKGRTEAFF.

This chain links TRBV15 with TRBJ1-6, with 7 bases identical to TRBD1. V shed 4 bases and J 7 bases; nucleotides not matched to a gene: 4. CDR1 is LNHNV and CDR2 is YYDKDF in the germline V gene (reference sequence). The CDR3 has 14 residues. The CDR3 nucleotides are TGTGCCACCAGCAACAGGGGAACGAATTCACCCCTCCACTTT. This encodes CATSNRGTNSPLHF. Filled out from reference TRBV15 and TRBJ1-6, the complete variable domain reads DAMVIQNPRYQVTQFGKPVTLSCSQTLNHNVMYWYQQKSSQAPKLLFHYYDKDFNNEADTPDNFQSRRPNTSFCFLDIRSPGLGDTAMYLCATSNRGTNSPLHFGNGTRLTVT.